These T cell receptor beta chains were read from a single sample in a study of graft-versus-host responses after intestinal transplantation. Sequenced by immunoSEQ multiplex PCR; TCRdb stores in-frame clones only, minus some. Here the sample spans some 15,000 clones, about 80% being singletons. The sequencing here drew on ileum tissue, taken approximately 110 days after intestinal transplant. The source of these receptors is a human patient who received an intestinal transplant, so some T cells may come from the graft donor. Each CDR3 is given with its conserved first and last residue. Each record gives: V gene, J gene, D gene, clone size, CDR3 protein, CDR3 DNA. A D gene is named only where the DNA matches it firmly. Size is stated for part of the rows, as once, few or many counts, or as a class when the clone is expanded.

TRBV9	TRBJ2-7	TRBD2	-	CASSVGTGLAGEQYF	TGTGCCAGCAGCGTAGGAACGGGACTAGCGGGGGAGCAGTACTTC
TRBV10-3	TRBJ2-7	TRBD1	few	CAIPDRVDDPTYEQYF	TGTGCCATCCCCGACAGGGTTGACGACCCCACCTACGAGCAGTACTTC
TRBV27	TRBJ1-1	-	once	CASKSIGGGTEAFF	TGTGCCAGCAAATCTATTGGTGGGGGGACTGAAGCTTTCTTT
TRBV5-4	TRBJ1-6	-	-	CASSLQGNSPLHF	TGTGCCAGCAGCTTGCAGGGTAATTCACCCCTCCACTTT
TRBV27	TRBJ1-4	-	-	CASSPCGRTREKLFF	TGTGCCAGCAGTCCCTGCGGCAGGACTAGGGAAAAACTGTTTTTT
TRBV7-4	TRBJ1-6	-	once	CASSLRKGRLDSPLHF	TGTGCCAGCAGTTTAAGGAAGGGTCGACTGGATTCACCCCTCCACTTT
TRBV6-4	TRBJ2-2	-	few	CASTSSPSTNTGELFF	TGTGCCAGCACCTCATCTCCCTCTACGAACACCGGGGAGCTGTTTTTT
TRBV25-1	TRBJ1-2	TRBD1	medium-sized	CASNSGTGGYGYTF	TGTGCCAGCAATTCCGGGACAGGGGGCTATGGCTACACCTTC
TRBV4-1	TRBJ2-5	-	-	CASSQSYRWGRETQYF	TGCGCCAGCAGCCAGAGCTACAGGTGGGGAAGAGAGACCCAGTACTTC
TRBV5-8	TRBJ2-1	TRBD1	-	CASSLGQGTYNEQFF	TGTGCCAGCAGCCTGGGACAGGGGACGTACAATGAGCAGTTCTTC
TRBV11-2	TRBJ2-1	-	-	CASSLDLWGNEQFF	TGTGCCAGCAGCTTAGATCTGTGGGGCAATGAGCAGTTCTTC
TRBV14	TRBJ2-5	-	once	CASSQVASLETQYF	TGTGCCAGCAGCCAAGTGGCAAGTTTGGAGACCCAGTACTTC
TRBV7-9	TRBJ2-2	TRBD1	-	CASSPQGTGELFF	TGTGCCAGCAGCCCACAGGGGACCGGGGAGCTGTTTTTT
TRBV19	TRBJ1-1	-	-	CASSISPTPKNTEAFF	TGTGCCAGTAGTATTTCACCGACTCCGAAGAACACTGAAGCTTTCTTT
TRBV28	TRBJ1-1	-	medium-sized	CASSSIVTGGLTEAFF	TGTGCCAGCAGTTCCATAGTCACGGGGGGGTTGACTGAAGCTTTCTTT
TRBV7-9	TRBJ1-1	-	-	CASSQGVRAEAFF	TGTGCCAGCAGCCAAGGGGTCAGGGCTGAAGCTTTCTTT
TRBV9	TRBJ2-1	-	-	CASSVQTGPYNEQFF	TGTGCCAGCAGCGTACAAACGGGGCCCTACAATGAGCAGTTCTTC
TRBV9	TRBJ1-1	-	few	CASSVGGAVNTEAFF	TGTGCCAGCAGCGTAGGTGGGGCTGTGAACACTGAAGCTTTCTTT
TRBV4-3	TRBJ2-2	-	-	CARSPAAHTGELFF	TGCGCCCGCAGCCCTGCAGCCCACACCGGGGAGCTGTTTTTT
TRBV5-1	TRBJ2-1	-	-	CASSSGLLGPLANEQFF	TGCGCCAGCAGCTCGGGACTCCTTGGTCCCTTAGCCAATGAGCAGTTCTTC
TRBV6-5	TRBJ2-7	-	-	CASSYDGTLSYEQYF	TGTGCCAGCAGTTACGATGGGACACTCTCCTACGAGCAGTACTTC
TRBV9	TRBJ2-6	TRBD2	-	CASSVGGTASSGANVLTF	TGTGCCAGCAGCGTGGGGGGGACTGCCTCCTCTGGGGCCAACGTCCTGACTTTC
TRBV28	TRBJ1-2	TRBD1	-	CASSFYSFGGQGIYGYTF	TGTGCCAGCAGTTTTTACTCCTTCGGGGGACAGGGGATCTATGGCTACACCTTC
TRBV19	TRBJ2-1	-	few	CATSTLSSYNEQFF	TGTGCCACCTCTACTCTTAGCTCCTACAATGAGCAGTTCTTC
TRBV9	TRBJ1-5	TRBD1	-	CASSAGQGRQPQHF	TGTGCCAGCAGCGCTGGACAGGGTCGTCAGCCCCAGCATTTT
TRBV2	TRBJ1-3	TRBD1	few	CASTLEKGAFTSGNTIYF	TGTGCCAGCACCCTGGAGAAGGGGGCCTTCACCTCTGGAAACACCATATATTTT
TRBV6-1	TRBJ1-3	-	-	CASSRGHSGNTIYF	TGTGCCAGCAGTCGAGGCCACTCTGGAAACACCATATATTTT
TRBV4-2	TRBJ2-7	-	-	CASSQGGGNYEQYF	TGTGCCAGCAGCCAAGGAGGGGGGAACTACGAGCAGTACTTC
TRBV7-3	TRBJ2-7	TRBD2	-	CASSLFPAGVYEQYF	TGTGCCAGCAGCTTATTCCCAGCGGGAGTTTACGAGCAGTACTTC
TRBV21-1	TRBJ2-7	-	-	CASTSRAGSYEQYF	TGTGCCAGCACCTCTCGGGCAGGCTCCTACGAGCAGTACTTC
TRBV5-1	TRBJ1-2	-	-	CASSLIPNYGYTF	TGCGCCAGCAGCCTGATACCTAACTATGGCTACACCTTC
TRBV5-1	TRBJ2-1	-	-	CASSAREEPYNEQFF	TGCGCCAGCAGTGCCCGAGAGGAGCCCTACAATGAGCAGTTCTTC
TRBV27	TRBJ1-5	-	-	CASSLSMMSNQPQHF	TGTGCCAGCAGTTTATCGATGATGTCCAATCAGCCCCAGCATTTT
TRBV7-2	TRBJ1-6	TRBD1	-	CASSLVVHFRDRDSSLHF	TGTGCCAGCAGCTTAGTAGTCCACTTCCGGGACAGAGATTCGTCCCTCCACTTT
TRBV13	TRBJ2-7	TRBD2	-	CASSLEGLVRYEQYF	TGTGCCAGCAGCTTAGAGGGACTAGTTCGATACGAGCAGTACTTC
TRBV25-1	TRBJ1-3	-	-	CASSEFILGGAAGNTIYF	TGTGCCAGCAGTGAATTTATCCTTGGCGGAGCGGCTGGAAACACCATATATTTT
TRBV11-3	TRBJ2-1	-	few	CASSITPAPAYNEQFF	TGTGCCAGCAGTATCACCCCGGCCCCTGCCTACAATGAGCAGTTCTTC
TRBV2	TRBJ2-1	TRBD2	-	CATPGSTSVHNEQFF	TGTGCCACCCCGGGATCCACTAGCGTCCACAATGAGCAGTTCTTC
TRBV7-9	TRBJ2-4	-	-	CASSLAAGARSGIQYF	TGTGCCAGCAGCTTAGCCGCTGGGGCCAGGAGTGGCATTCAGTACTTC
TRBV6-6	TRBJ2-7	TRBD2	-	CASSGGRNEQYF	TGTGCCAGCTCCGGGGGGAGAAACGAGCAGTACTTC
TRBV19	TRBJ1-5	TRBD1	-	CASSRSRQGASNQPQHF	TGTGCCAGTAGTAGATCTAGACAGGGGGCAAGCAATCAGCCCCAGCATTTT
TRBV6-1	TRBJ1-5	TRBD1	-	CASIRGQASNQPQHF	TGTGCCAGCATTAGGGGACAGGCCAGCAATCAGCCCCAGCATTTT
TRBV19	TRBJ1-2	-	-	CASSIRGLGAYGYTF	TGTGCCAGTAGTATTAGGGGCCTAGGGGCCTATGGCTACACCTTC
TRBV7-9	TRBJ1-4	TRBD1	-	CASSLGQGWDKLFF	TGTGCCAGCAGCCTGGGACAGGGTTGGGATAAACTGTTTTTT
TRBV19	TRBJ2-7	-	-	CASSLPDPRPSYEQYF	TGTGCCAGTAGCCTCCCGGATCCCAGGCCCTCCTACGAGCAGTACTTC
TRBV6-6	TRBJ2-1	TRBD2	-	CASSYSSGGAYNEQFF	TGTGCCAGCAGTTACTCTAGCGGGGGGGCCTACAATGAGCAGTTCTTC
TRBV19	TRBJ1-5	-	-	CASSTVWGNQPQHF	TGTGCCAGTAGTACGGTTTGGGGCAATCAGCCCCAGCATTTT
TRBV11-2	TRBJ1-5	-	-	CASGIWGGNQPQHF	TGTGCCAGCGGTATATGGGGCGGCAATCAGCCCCAGCATTTT
TRBV7-9	TRBJ1-5	-	-	CASSLGRDQPQHF	TGTGCCAGCAGCTTAGGACGGGATCAGCCCCAGCATTTT
TRBV30	TRBJ2-5	-	once	CAWTQGGLGETQYF	TGTGCCTGGACCCAGGGCGGGTTAGGCGAGACCCAGTACTTC
TRBV5-8	TRBJ2-7	-	once	CASSLILGLSHEQYF	TGTGCCAGCAGCTTGATACTCGGACTATCCCACGAGCAGTACTTC
TRBV7-4	TRBJ1-1	TRBD1	-	CASSYDRGATEAFF	TGTGCCAGCAGCTATGACAGGGGCGCCACTGAAGCTTTCTTT
TRBV4-1	TRBJ2-7	-	-	CASSQAGTQTYEQYF	TGCGCCAGCAGCCAAGCTGGGACCCAGACCTACGAGCAGTACTTC
TRBV18	TRBJ2-1	TRBD1	few	CASSPRNGTGGLHNEQFF	TGTGCCAGCTCACCACGCAATGGGACAGGGGGTCTCCACAATGAGCAGTTCTTC